These 30 T cell receptor beta chains came from one sample sequenced in a study of early T cells in non-severe SARS-CoV-2 infection. TCRdb re-called the 5' RACE reads with MiXCR, one entry per CDR3 protein. The repertoire consists of roughly 58,000 distinct CDR3 sequences, with approximately 6.2% occurring once and the leading ten covering 3.5% to 4%. The sample consisted of whole blood. These receptors came from an adult who was a healthcare worker with PCR-confirmed SARS-CoV-2 infection or an uninfected control (not recorded which).

This clonotype was picked up many times. CDR3 sequence reads: CASSLGQVNQPQHF. The CDR3 DNA sequence: TGTGCCAGCAGCTTAGGACAGGTCAATCAGCCCCAGCATTTT. The chain employs TRBV13 and TRBJ1-5, with D maybe TRBD1 (5 bases). Germline V gene sequence: CDR1 PRHDT, CDR2 FYEKMQ (reference sequence). Trimming removed 0 bases at V and 3 bases at J, with 6 bases between. The CDR3 spans 14 residues. Together with reference TRBV13 and TRBJ1-5, the CDR3 gives the full variable domain: AAGVIQSPRHLIKEKRETATLKCYPIPRHDTVYWYQQGPGQDPQFLISFYEKMQSDKGSIPDRFSAQQFSDYHSELNMSSLELGDSALYFCASSLGQVNQPQHFGDGTRLSIL.

In this sample, this clonotype turned up many times. The chain couples TRBV12-3 or TRBV12-4 to TRBJ2-4; 7 nucleotides agree with TRBD1. The CDR3 has 16 residues. V was pared by 6 bases and J by 7 bases, with 15 bases of the junction left unmatched. This CDR3 reads CASRLTGTGLSNIQYF. Written as DNA, the CDR3 is TGTGCCAGCAGATTGACAGGGACCGGTCTTTCGAACATTCAGTACTTC.

The chain employs TRBV11-2 and TRBJ2-1; 7 bases are a match to TRBD1. Looked up from germline, CDR1 is SGHAT and CDR2 is FQNNGV. Trimming cost V 3 bases and J 10 bases; bases outside gene matches: 6. This CDR3 spans 13 amino acids. In nucleotides, the CDR3 is TGTGCCAGCAGCTTCGGACAGGCCGGGGAGCAGTTCTTC. This codes for CASSFGQAGEQFF.

The rearrangement uses TRBV11-2 and TRBJ2-1; possible D gene TRBD2, 6 bases. The CDR3 length is 14 residues. V lost 6 bases and J 9 bases, leaving 18 bases between the germline ends. Looked up from germline, CDR1 is SGHAT and CDR2 is FQNNGV. The CDR3 DNA is TGTGCCAGCAGACTGGCGGGGCAATTAGGTGAGCAGTTCTTC. Translation: CASRLAGQLGEQFF. The full variable domain, in which reference TRBV11-2 and TRBJ2-1 provide the parts outside the CDR3, is EAGVAQSPRYKIIEKRQSVAFWCNPISGHATLYWYQQILGQGPKLLIQFQNNGVVDDSQLPKDRFSAERLKGVDSTLKIQPAKLEDSAVYLCASRLAGQLGEQFFGPGTRLTVL.

Many counts were recorded for this clonotype. The chain's CDR3 is CATSTARVSNQPQHF. DNA of the CDR3: TGTGCCACCAGCACTGCCAGGGTCAGCAATCAGCCCCAGCATTTT. This chain uses TRBV15 with TRBJ1-5, with a possible D match to TRBD1 (5 bases). CDR3 size: 15 residues. V was shortened by 4 bases and J by 1 base, with 11 bases between the two germline ends. Germline CDR1 reads LNHNV; CDR2 reads YYDKDF (reference sequence).

The chain has TRBV27 and TRBJ2-7, with D uncertain. CDR1 and CDR2 (germline): MNHEY, SMNVEV (reference sequence). Trimming removed 2 bases at V and 5 bases at J, with 13 bases between. This CDR3 region has 14 residues. The CDR3, as DNA: TGTGCCAGCAGTTTACAGGAACTCTACCACGAGCAGTACTTC. Residues: CASSLQELYHEQYF.

This clonotype has a count of ten or more. The gene calls are TRBV6-6 and TRBJ1-5, with 9 bases identical to TRBD1. Germline V gene lookup returns CDR1 MNHNY and CDR2 SVGAGI (reference sequence). V was clipped by 5 bases and J by 0 bases; unmatched bases: 5. This CDR3 is 16 amino acids long. CDR3 loop: CASSPGTGYSNQPQHF. The CDR3 region has the DNA TGTGCCAGCAGTCCCGGGACAGGGTATAGCAATCAGCCCCAGCATTTT.

This clonotype was picked up many times. J is TRBJ1-2 and V is TRBV5-3; D may be TRBD1 (6 bases). TRBV5-3 is identified as an open reading frame with a role that is uncertain. The CDR3 loop spans 13 amino acids. Trimming removed 10 bases from V and 3 bases from J, with 16 bases in between. In DNA form, the CDR3 reads TGTGCCCCTCTGTCGGGGGCCGACTATGGCTACACCTTC. Encoded protein: CAPLSGADYGYTF.

This clonotype was detected a few times. This sequence joins TRBV11-3 and TRBJ2-3, with TRBD2 matching over 12 bases. Germline CDR1 reads SGHNT; CDR2 reads YENEEA. V was pared by 5 bases and J by 1 base, with 1 base of the junction left unmatched. The CDR3 consists of 15 residues. The CDR3 region has the DNA TGTGCCAGCAGCCGGACTAGCGGGGGCACAGATACGCAGTATTTT. Translated: CASSRTSGGTDTQYF. Using reference TRBV11-3 and TRBJ2-3 for the parts outside the CDR3, the full variable domain is EAGVVQSPRYKIIEKKQPVAFWCNPISGHNTLYWYLQNLGQGPELLIRYENEEAVDDSQLPKDRFSAERLKGVDSTLKIQPAELGDSAVYLCASSRTSGGTDTQYFGPGTRLTVL.

This clonotype was detected many times. The rearrangement joins TRBV7-2 to TRBJ2-1; D is unresolved. Trimming cost V 5 bases and J 5 bases, with 13 bases left between them. The germline gives CDR1 SGHTA, CDR2 FQGNSA. The length of the CDR3 is 14 residues. The CDR3 is CASSPELLNNEQFF. CDR3 in DNA: TGTGCCAGCAGCCCCGAACTCCTAAACAATGAGCAGTTCTTC.

There are many counts of this clonotype. Its ends do not fully match the called genes, so a read error is possible. V is TRBV7-7 and J is TRBJ2-7; 10 bases are a match to TRBD1. The CDR3 has 13 amino acids. Germline V CDR1 and CDR2: SSHAT, FNYEAQ (reference sequence). DNA for the CDR3: TGTGCTAGCAGCCCCAGGACAGGGGGGGTCCAGTACTTC. Translating it yields CASSPRTGGVQYF.

This clonotype has just a few counts. The chain's CDR3 is CASSLDRDHTDTQYF. The CDR3 bases are TGTGCCAGCAGCCTCGACAGAGATCACACAGATACGCAGTATTTT. The genes are TRBV7-9 and TRBJ2-3, with D perhaps matching TRBD1 (5 bases). This CDR3 is built from 15 residues. Deletions cut 5 bases from V and 2 bases from J, with 14 bases between. From germline, CDR1 is SEHNR and CDR2 FQNEAQ (reference sequence). The full variable domain, completed using reference TRBV7-9 and TRBJ2-3, is DTGVSQNPRHKITKRGQNVTFRCDPISEHNRLYWYRQTLGQGPEFLTYFQNEAQLEKSRLLSDRFSAERPKGSFSTLEIQRTEQGDSAMYLCASSLDRDHTDTQYFGPGTRLTVL.

This clonotype was seen repeatedly, ten times or more. The chain uses TRBV4-1 and TRBJ1-3; 10 bases are a match to TRBD1. The CDR3 is 18 residues long. J was trimmed by 1 base and V by 4 bases; bases with no gene match: 10. The germline CDR1 and CDR2 sequences are MGHRA and YSYEKL. The CDR3: CASSLGQGPSTSGNTIYF. The CDR3 coding sequence is TGCGCCAGCAGCCTGGGACAGGGGCCGTCCACTTCTGGAAACACCATATATTTT.

This clonotype was seen many times. The V and J genes are TRBV18 and TRBJ1-3; D not certain. The V end was cut by 3 bases, the J end by 2 bases, with 8 bases between. The germline CDR1 and CDR2 sequences are KGHSH and LQKENI. CDR3 length: 14 residues. The CDR3 DNA follows: TGTGCCAGCTCACCTCAGTCCGCTGGAAACACCATATATTTT. It translates to CASSPQSAGNTIYF.

The chain couples TRBV19 to TRBJ2-5; D not certain. CDR1 and CDR2 (germline): LNHDA, SQIVND (reference sequence). V was clipped by 5 bases and J by 4 bases, with 14 bases between them. The CDR3 extends over 14 amino acids. CDR3 nucleotides: TGTGCCAGTAGTTTCCTGGGTGCGGCAGAGACCCAGTACTTC. This translates into CASSFLGAAETQYF.

This clonotype was counted between two and nine times. V and J are TRBV29-1 and TRBJ1-4; the D gene is possibly TRBD1 (5 bases). Germline CDR1 is SQVTM and CDR2 is ANQGSEA. The V end lost 4 bases, the J end lost 2 bases, and 8 bases lay between the germline ends. The CDR3 is made up of 13 amino acids. CDR3 nucleotides: TGCAGCGTTGTACGGGGGACTAATGAAAAACTGTTTTTT. It is translated as CSVVRGTNEKLFF.

This clonotype occurred a few times. This chain connects TRBV9 to TRBJ1-2; perhaps TRBD1 as D (5 bases). Germline V lookup: CDR1 SGDLS, CDR2 YYNGEE. V lost 0 bases and J lost 4, with 7 bases in between. This CDR3 region has 13 residues. CDR3 nucleotide sequence: TGTGCCAGCAGCGTAGACACAGGCTATGGCTACACCTTC. Encoded protein: CASSVDTGYGYTF.

This rearrangement joins TRBV3-2 to TRBJ2-3. TRBV3-2 corresponds to a pseudogene. The CDR3 is 20 amino acids. DNA of the CDR3: TGTGCCAGCAGCCAAGACAGACGAGGAAGGTCTCGCACGCACGCAGATACGCAGTATTTT. Translated: CASSQDRRGRSRTHADTQYF.

This clonotype appeared many times. The chain combines TRBV4-3 with TRBJ1-1; no firm D call. The V end lost 0 bases, the J end lost 8 bases, and 10 bases lay between the germline ends. The V gene's germline CDR1 is LGHNA and CDR2 YSLEER. The CDR3 totals 13 residues. This CDR3 is CASSQDPRGEAFF. Written as DNA, the CDR3 is TGCGCCAGCAGCCAAGACCCCCGCGGGGAAGCTTTCTTT.

In this sample, this clonotype turned up many times. The rearrangement joins TRBV7-2 to TRBJ2-1; 7 bases agree with TRBD1. This CDR3 is built from 14 residues. Trimming at V came to 5 bases and at J to 5 bases, leaving 6 bases not matched to a gene. The germline V gene encodes CDR1 SGHTA and CDR2 FQGNSA. CDR3 residues: CASSPTGVHNEQFF. CDR3 DNA sequence: TGTGCCAGCAGCCCCACAGGGGTTCACAATGAGCAGTTCTTC.

This clonotype showed up many times. The chain combines TRBV7-2 with TRBJ2-3; D gene ambiguous. Trimming shortened V by 7 bases and J by 6 bases, and 17 bases separated the two germline ends. CDR1 is SGHTA, CDR2 FQGNSA, per germline. This CDR3 comprises 14 residues. CDR3 nucleotide sequence: TGTGCCAGCACCTCCGGTTCCAAGTTCGATACGCAGTATTTT. Translating gives CASTSGSKFDTQYF.

This clonotype was observed many times. The chain has TRBV13 and TRBJ2-3; 9 bases map to TRBD2. Germline assignment: CDR1 PRHDT and CDR2 FYEKMQ (reference sequence). CDR3 length: 16 amino acids. Trimming removed 1 base from V and 4 bases from J; junction bases left unmatched: 6. The CDR3 here is CASSLEGLAKADTQYF. The CDR3 nucleotides are TGTGCCAGCAGCTTAGAGGGACTAGCTAAGGCAGATACGCAGTATTTT.

Many counts were recorded for this clonotype. The chain combines TRBV6-2 or TRBV6-3 with TRBJ2-1; 8 nucleotides line up with TRBD2. Germline lookup yields CDR1 MNHEY and CDR2 SVGEGT. CDR3 size: 14 residues. The J segment lost 12 bases and the V segment lost 6 bases, leaving 13 bases of the junction unmatched. CDR3 coding DNA: TGTGCCAGCAGCATGGGACTAGGCGGAATAGGGCAGTTCTTC. Translating it yields CASSMGLGGIGQFF.

This clonotype was counted many times. J is TRBJ2-1 and V is TRBV6-2 or TRBV6-3; D is uncertain. Deletions cut 4 bases from V and 5 bases from J, with 9 bases between. CDR1 is MNHEY, CDR2 SVGEGT, per germline. The CDR3 loop spans 13 amino acids. The DNA for the CDR3 is TGTGCCAGCAGTTGGGTGGGAAACAATGAGCAGTTCTTC. It yields the protein CASSWVGNNEQFF.

The chain employs TRBV5-1 and TRBJ2-3; 7 bases agree with TRBD1. CDR1 and CDR2 from the germline V gene are SGHRS and YFSETQ. V lost 4 bases, J lost 3 bases, and 11 bases stayed unmatched. CDR3 length: 16 residues. The CDR3 loop reads CASSPDAGGRTDTQYF. The CDR3 DNA follows: TGCGCCAGCAGCCCTGACGCAGGGGGAAGAACAGATACGCAGTATTTT.

At least ten counts were recorded for this clonotype. The V and J genes are TRBV7-6 and TRBJ2-7; D is unresolved. The germline V gene has CDR1 SGHVS and CDR2 FNYEAQ. This CDR3 has 15 amino acids. Trimming removed 6 bases from V and 5 bases from J, with 20 bases in between. The chain's CDR3 is CASRPQGSRFNEQYF. CDR3 sequence (DNA): TGTGCCAGCAGGCCTCAAGGAAGCCGTTTTAACGAGCAGTACTTC.

A few counts support this clonotype. The chain has TRBV11-2 and TRBJ1-4, with 12 positions matching TRBD1. The V gene's germline CDR1 is SGHAT and CDR2 FQNNGV. CDR3 size: 17 residues. V lost 5 bases, J lost 7 bases, and 11 bases stayed unmatched. The DNA for the CDR3 is TGTGCCAGCAGCCGGGGACAGGGGGCGACTATTCGTGAAAAACTGTTTTTT. This translates into CASSRGQGATIREKLFF.

As for this clonotype: It may be a read error: a sequence one base away is much more abundant. The chain uses TRBV6-5 and TRBJ2-7; no reliable D call. Germline V gene sequence: CDR1 MNHEY, CDR2 SVGAGI. The CDR3 consists of 13 residues. Trimming removed 8 bases from V and 4 bases from J, with 15 bases in between. Written as DNA, the CDR3 is TGTGCCAGCGGTTCTCCCCCTAGATACGAGCAGTACTTC. This encodes CASGSPPRYEQYF.

This clonotype appeared a few times. The V gene is TRBV20-1, the J gene TRBJ2-2; D uncertain. Trimming removed 3 bases at V and 4 bases at J, with 6 bases between. CDR1 is DFQATT, CDR2 SNEGSKA, per germline (reference sequence). This CDR3 is 12 amino acids long. CDR3 bases: TGCAGTGCTAGTTTGTTCACCGGGGAGCTGTTTTTT. The encoded protein is CSASLFTGELFF.

This clonotype was seen ten or more times. The gene calls are TRBV7-3 and TRBJ2-7; maybe TRBD2 (5 bases). Trimming stripped 5 bases from V and 6 bases from J, with 14 bases between. In germline, CDR1 is SGHTA, CDR2 FQGTGA. The CDR3 contains 13 residues. Here the CDR3 reads CASSIGLSSEQYF. The CDR3 DNA follows: TGTGCCAGCAGCATCGGACTCTCTAGCGAGCAGTACTTC.